This T cell receptor beta chain was recovered during a study of CD8 T cells in Susac syndrome. Trimming left V 3 bases short and J 9 bases short, with 11 bases between. Germline CDR1 SGHTA, CDR2 FQGNSA. The CDR3 length is 12 residues. Sequencing of TCR beta was performed on blood CD8+ T cells and on blood CD4+ T cells. Those who served as multiple sclerosis controls were treatment-naive patients with stable or active relapsing-remitting disease. RNA in amounts of roughly 0.45 to 1 ug was reverse transcribed with random hexamers. The TCR beta CDR3 was amplified by immunoSEQ multiplex PCR across 54 Vbeta, 13 Jbeta. TCRdb re-called the immunoSEQ multiplex PCR reads with MiXCR, one entry per CDR3 protein. The sample has approximately 200,000 distinct CDR3 sequences, around 95% seen once.

Material for sequencing was CD4+ T cells from PBMCs. The clonotype originates from a human donor with multiple sclerosis. The V and J genes are TRBV7-2 and TRBJ2-5; perhaps TRBD2 as D (5 bases). The CDR3 protein is CASSLEARPQYF. The CDR3 DNA is TGTGCCAGCAGCTTGGAGGCAAGACCCCAGTACTTC.